This T cell receptor (beta chain) was observed in a study of CD8 T cells in Susac syndrome (dated by TCRdb to between 2018 and 2020). Study-level background: The study used repertoire sequencing to test whether antigen drove CD8+ T cell activation and differentiation in Susac syndrome.

What the research found in general, with its limitations: The number of individuals in the TCR sequencing and HLA analysis was acknowledged as relatively small.

Peripheral blood CD8+ and CD4+ T cells from healthy donors, Susac syndrome patients and multiple sclerosis patients were profiled using high-throughput TCR beta sequencing. Healthy donors were included as age- and sex-matched controls. Bulk CD8+ and CD4+ T cells were purified magnetically by negative isolation, whereas CD8+ TEMRA cells were enriched by FACS. Blood was drawn into EDTA tubes, processed within 24 hours, and PBMCs were isolated by density gradient centrifugation. PBMCs intended for TCR sequencing were cryopreserved in liquid nitrogen and thawed later in a water bath at 37 degrees C. A purity of at least 90% was achieved for sorted or isolated CD4+, CD8+ and CD8+ TEMRA cells. RNA was extracted using the RNeasy kit, and about 0.45 to 1 microgram was reverse transcribed with random hexamers. The immunoSEQ multiplex PCR assay, covering 54 Vbeta and 13 Jbeta segments, was used to amplify TCR beta CDR3 regions. To correct PCR amplification bias, a synthetic template baseline was used for both primer optimization and computational correction. The authors' analysis ran thus. Reads were annotated to V, D and J genes according to IMGT and were analyzed with immunoSEQ Analyzer, with only productive sequences retained. Clonality was computed as one minus Shannon entropy normalized by log2 of the number of productive unique sequences. For each patient and control, public and private clones were evaluated within the 100 most prevalent clones. A clone was defined as Susac-specific if it was absent from the healthy and MS cohorts, from over 1,000 published viral clones and from other ImmuneACCESS disease sequences. TCRdb reprocessed the public reads (quality trimming at Q25 with fastp, clone calling with MiXCR) and kept in-frame beta chains. Identical CDR3 proteins give one entry, which carries the most common genes and DNA. TCRdb assigned the V and J calls; the authors' analysis was not used. The sample table records roughly 190,000 distinct CDR3 sequences; approximately 94% of these occur just once. The ten largest clones represent 0.095% to 0.12% of the sample.

With regard to this clonotype: There is no known antigen for this receptor. The input lacks base qualities; no much larger clone sits a single base away.

From the cysteine up to the phenylalanine, the CDR3 has a length of 15 residues. Solely the CDR3 DNA is kept, with 45 bases framed from the first base. Looking up the germline V gene (reference sequence) yields CDR1 SEHNR and CDR2 FQNEAQ. Between the V and J ends, shortened by 1 base and 2 bases respectively, the junction contains 9 bases. Sequenced input: CD4+ T cells from PBMCs. The chain was built from TRBV7-9 and TRBJ1-5, with no confidently assigned D gene. The sequence derives from a human donor in good health. The bases are TGTGCCAGCAGCTTAGGTGCACTGCGCAATCAGCCCCAGCATTTT. Translation gives CASSLGALRNQPQHF.